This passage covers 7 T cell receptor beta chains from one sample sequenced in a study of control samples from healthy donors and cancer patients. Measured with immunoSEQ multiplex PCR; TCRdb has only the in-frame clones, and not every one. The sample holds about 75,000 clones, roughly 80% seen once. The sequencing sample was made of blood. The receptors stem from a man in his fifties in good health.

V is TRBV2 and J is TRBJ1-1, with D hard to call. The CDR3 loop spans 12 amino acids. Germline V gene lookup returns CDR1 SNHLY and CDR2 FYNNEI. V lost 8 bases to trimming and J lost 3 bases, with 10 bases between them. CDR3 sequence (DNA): TGTGCCAGCGTCCGCCTTGACACTGAAGCTTTCTTT. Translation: CASVRLDTEAFF. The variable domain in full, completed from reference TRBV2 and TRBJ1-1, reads EPEVTQTPSHQVTQMGQEVILRCVPISNHLYFYWYRQILGQKVEFLVSFYNNEISEKSEIFDDQFSVERPDGSNFTLKIRSTKLEDSAMYFCASVRLDTEAFFGQGTRLTVV.

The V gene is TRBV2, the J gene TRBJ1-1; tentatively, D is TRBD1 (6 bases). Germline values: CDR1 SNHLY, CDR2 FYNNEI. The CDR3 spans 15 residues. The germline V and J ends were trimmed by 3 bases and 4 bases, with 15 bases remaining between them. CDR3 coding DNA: TGTGCCAGCAGTGAGCGGGGGGGGCAGTCCACTGAAGCTTTCTTT. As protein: CASSERGGQSTEAFF. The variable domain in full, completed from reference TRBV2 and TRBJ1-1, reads EPEVTQTPSHQVTQMGQEVILRCVPISNHLYFYWYRQILGQKVEFLVSFYNNEISEKSEIFDDQFSVERPDGSNFTLKIRSTKLEDSAMYFCASSERGGQSTEAFFGQGTRLTVV.

The CDR3 spells CASSPGGASEAFF. The CDR3 DNA reads as TGTGCCAGCTCACCAGGGGGGGCCTCTGAAGCTTTCTTT. The chain joins TRBV18 to TRBJ1-1, with D possibly being TRBD1 (6 bases). Germline V gene data show CDR1 as KGHSH and CDR2 as LQKENI. The CDR3 sequence is 13 residues long. With 2 bases removed from V and 6 bases from J, the gap between germline ends came to 10 bases.

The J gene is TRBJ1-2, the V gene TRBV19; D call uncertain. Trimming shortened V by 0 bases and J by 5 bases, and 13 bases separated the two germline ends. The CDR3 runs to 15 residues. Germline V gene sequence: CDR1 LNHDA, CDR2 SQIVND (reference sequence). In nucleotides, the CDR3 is TGTGCCAGTAGTATAGACCTCACGGAGGGTTATGGCTACACCTTC. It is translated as CASSIDLTEGYGYTF. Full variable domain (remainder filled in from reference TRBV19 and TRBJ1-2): DGGITQSPKYLFRKEGQNVTLSCEQNLNHDAMYWYRQDPGQGLRLIYYSQIVNDFQKGDIAEGYSVSREKKESFPLTVTSAQKNPTAFYLCASSIDLTEGYGYTFGSGTRLTVV.

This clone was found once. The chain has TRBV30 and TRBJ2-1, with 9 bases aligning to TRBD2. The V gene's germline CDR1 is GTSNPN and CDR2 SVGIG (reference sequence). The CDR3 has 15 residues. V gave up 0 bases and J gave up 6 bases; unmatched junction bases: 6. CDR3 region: CAWSVKASGVNEQFF. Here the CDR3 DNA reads TGTGCCTGGAGTGTAAAGGCTAGCGGGGTCAATGAGCAGTTCTTC.

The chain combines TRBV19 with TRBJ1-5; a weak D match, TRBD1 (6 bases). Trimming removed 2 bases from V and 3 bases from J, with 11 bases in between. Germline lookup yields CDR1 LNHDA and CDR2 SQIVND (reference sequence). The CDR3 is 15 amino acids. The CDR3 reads CASSISDRPNQPQHF. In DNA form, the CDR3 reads TGTGCCAGTAGTATATCGGACAGACCCAATCAGCCCCAGCATTTT.

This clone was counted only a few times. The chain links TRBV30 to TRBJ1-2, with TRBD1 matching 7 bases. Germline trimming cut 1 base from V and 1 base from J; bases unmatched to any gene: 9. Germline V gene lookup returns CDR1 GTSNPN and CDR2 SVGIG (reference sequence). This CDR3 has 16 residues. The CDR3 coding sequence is TGTGCCTGGAGTGGTGGGACAGTCGTAATTAACTATGGCTACACCTTC. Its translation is CAWSGGTVVINYGYTF.